The clone carrying this T cell receptor (beta chain) occurred a few times. Its antigen remains unknown. This CDR3 is built from 13 residues. Germline values: CDR1 SGHNT, CDR2 YYREEE (reference sequence). Trimming removed 5 bases from V and 6 bases from J, with 14 bases in between. The data belong to a study of cytomegalovirus exposure and HLA in healthy donors. The wider study: HLA-typed donors were the source of some 80 million unique TCRs, which an early data release held. Study-wide results and caveats: Sequence variants that were highly shared formed a cluster that was likely a sequencing artifact. Later analysis indicated greater clonal expansion among HLA-associated TCR beta chains than among equally common other chains.

PCR primers comprised 60 Vbeta and 13 Jbeta primers. Using immunoSEQ multiplex PCR, the repertoire was profiled, and TCRdb retains in-frame clones only, with some absent. The data hold about 160,000 clones, with around four fifths observed a single time. Input material: PBMCs. The V and J genes are TRBV5-4 and TRBJ1-1; D is possibly TRBD1 (6 bases). This TCR derives from a woman between 45 and 60 years old in good health and CMV-seronegative. This chain's CDR3 is CASSYPGVAEAFF. In DNA, the CDR3 is TGTGCCAGCAGTTATCCAGGGGTGGCTGAAGCTTTCTTT.